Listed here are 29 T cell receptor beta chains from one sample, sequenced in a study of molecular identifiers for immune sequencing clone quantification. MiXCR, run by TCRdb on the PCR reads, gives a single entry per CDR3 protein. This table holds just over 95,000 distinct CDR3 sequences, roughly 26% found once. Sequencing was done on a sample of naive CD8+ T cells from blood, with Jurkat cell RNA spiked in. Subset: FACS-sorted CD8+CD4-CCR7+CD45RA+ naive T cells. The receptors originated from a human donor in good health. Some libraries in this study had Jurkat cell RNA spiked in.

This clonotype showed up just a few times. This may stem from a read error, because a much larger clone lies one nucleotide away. The CDR3 DNA reads as TGCGCCTGCAGCTTGGCTTCAGGGAACGAGCAGTACTTC. It encodes CACSLASGNEQYF. The rearrangement joins TRBV5-1 to TRBJ2-7, with a tentative D call TRBD1 (5 bases). Per the germline V gene, CDR1 is SGHRS and CDR2 is YFSETQ. This CDR3 is 13 amino acids long.

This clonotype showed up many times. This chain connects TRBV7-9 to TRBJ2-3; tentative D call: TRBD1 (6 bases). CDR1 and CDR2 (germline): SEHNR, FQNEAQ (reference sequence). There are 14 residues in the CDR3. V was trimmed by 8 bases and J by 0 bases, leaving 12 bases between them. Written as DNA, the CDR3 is TGTGCCAGCCCGGACAGATACAGCACAGATACGCAGTATTTT. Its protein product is CASPDRYSTDTQYF.

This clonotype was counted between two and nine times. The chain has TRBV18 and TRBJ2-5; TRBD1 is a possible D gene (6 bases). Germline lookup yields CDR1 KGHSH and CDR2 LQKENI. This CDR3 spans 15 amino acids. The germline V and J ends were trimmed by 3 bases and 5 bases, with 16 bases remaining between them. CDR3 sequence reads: CASSPTTGSWETQYF. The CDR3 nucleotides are TGTGCCAGCTCACCCACCACAGGGAGTTGGGAGACCCAGTACTTC.

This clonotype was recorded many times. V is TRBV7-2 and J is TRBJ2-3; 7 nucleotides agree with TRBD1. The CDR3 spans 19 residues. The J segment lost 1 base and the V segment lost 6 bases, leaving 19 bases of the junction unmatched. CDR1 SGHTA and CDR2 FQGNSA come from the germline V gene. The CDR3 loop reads CASRQGYRDNHLGTDTQYF. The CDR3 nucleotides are TGTGCCAGCAGACAGGGGTACCGGGACAACCATTTAGGCACAGATACGCAGTATTTT. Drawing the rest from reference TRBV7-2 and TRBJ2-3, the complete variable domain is GAGVSQSPSNKVTEKGKDVELRCDPISGHTALYWYRQSLGQGLEFLIYFQGNSAPDKSGLPSDRFSAERTGGSVSTLTIQRTQQEDSAVYLCASRQGYRDNHLGTDTQYFGPGTRLTVL.

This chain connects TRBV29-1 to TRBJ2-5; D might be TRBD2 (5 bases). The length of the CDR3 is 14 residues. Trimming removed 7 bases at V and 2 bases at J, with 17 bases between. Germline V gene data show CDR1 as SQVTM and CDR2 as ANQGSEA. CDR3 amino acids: CSAIPIRGQETQYF. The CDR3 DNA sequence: TGCAGCGCAATCCCAATACGGGGACAAGAGACCCAGTACTTC.

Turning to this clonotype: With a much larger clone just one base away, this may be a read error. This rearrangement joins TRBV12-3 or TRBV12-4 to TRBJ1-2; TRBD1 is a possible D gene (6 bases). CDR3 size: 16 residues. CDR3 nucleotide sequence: TGTGCCAGCAGTTTAGAAGGGGCAGGGGACATCTATAGCTACACCTTC. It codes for CASSLEGAGDIYSYTF.

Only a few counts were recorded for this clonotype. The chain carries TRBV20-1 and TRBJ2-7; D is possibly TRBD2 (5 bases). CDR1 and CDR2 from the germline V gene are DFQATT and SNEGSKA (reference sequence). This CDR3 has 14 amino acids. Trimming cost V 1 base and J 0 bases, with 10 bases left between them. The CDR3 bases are TGCAGTGCTAGAGGACTATTCAGCTCCTACGAGCAGTACTTC. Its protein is CSARGLFSSYEQYF.

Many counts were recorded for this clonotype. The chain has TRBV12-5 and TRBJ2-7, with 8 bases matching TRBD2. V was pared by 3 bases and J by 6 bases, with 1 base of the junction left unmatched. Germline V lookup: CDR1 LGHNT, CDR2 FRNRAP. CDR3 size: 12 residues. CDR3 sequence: CASGLRGGEQYF. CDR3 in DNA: TGTGCTAGTGGTTTACGGGGGGGCGAGCAGTACTTC.

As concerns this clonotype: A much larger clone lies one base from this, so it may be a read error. In nucleotides, the CDR3 is TGTGCCAGCAGTTTAGCAAGGGAAGAAGATCAGCCCCAGCATTTT. Residues: CASSLAREEDQPQHF. This chain links TRBV12-3 or TRBV12-4 with TRBJ1-5; D gene ambiguous. V shed 0 bases and J shed 5 bases, with 11 bases lying between them. CDR3 length equals 15 residues.

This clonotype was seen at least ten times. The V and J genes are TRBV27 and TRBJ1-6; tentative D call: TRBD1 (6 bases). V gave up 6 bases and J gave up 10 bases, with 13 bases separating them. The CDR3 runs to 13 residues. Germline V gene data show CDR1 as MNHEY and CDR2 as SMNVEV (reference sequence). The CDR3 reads CASSPGGRSPLHF. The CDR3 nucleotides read TGTGCCAGCAGCCCGGGGGGCAGGTCACCCCTCCACTTT.

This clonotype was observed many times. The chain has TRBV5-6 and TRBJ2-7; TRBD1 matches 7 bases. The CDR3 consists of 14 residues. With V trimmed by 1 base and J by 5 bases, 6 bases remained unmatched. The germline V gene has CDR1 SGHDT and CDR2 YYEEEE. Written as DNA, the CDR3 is TGTGCCAGCAGCTTGCGACAGGGTCTGGACGAGCAGTACTTC. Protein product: CASSLRQGLDEQYF.

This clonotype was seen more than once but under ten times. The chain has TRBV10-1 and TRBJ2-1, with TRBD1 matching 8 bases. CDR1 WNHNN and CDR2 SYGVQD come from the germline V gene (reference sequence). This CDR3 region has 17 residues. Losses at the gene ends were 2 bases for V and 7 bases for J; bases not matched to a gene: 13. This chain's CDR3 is CASSEQGVRQGLNEQFF. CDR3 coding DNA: TGCGCCAGCAGTGAGCAGGGGGTGAGACAGGGGTTGAATGAGCAGTTCTTC.

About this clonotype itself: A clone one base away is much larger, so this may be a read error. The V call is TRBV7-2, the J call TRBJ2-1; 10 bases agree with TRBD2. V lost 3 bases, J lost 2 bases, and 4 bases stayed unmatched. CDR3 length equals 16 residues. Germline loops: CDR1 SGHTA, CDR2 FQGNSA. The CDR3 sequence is CASSFRGLAPYNEQFF. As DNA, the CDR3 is TGTGCCAGCAGCTTTAGGGGACTAGCGCCCTACAATGAGCAGTTCTTC.

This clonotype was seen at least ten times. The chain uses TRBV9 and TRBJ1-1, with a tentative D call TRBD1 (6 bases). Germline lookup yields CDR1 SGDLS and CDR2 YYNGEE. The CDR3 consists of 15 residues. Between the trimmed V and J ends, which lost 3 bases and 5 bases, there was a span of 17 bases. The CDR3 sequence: CASSAPGTPDTEAFF. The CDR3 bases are TGTGCCAGCAGCGCGCCCGGGACACCAGATACTGAAGCTTTCTTT.

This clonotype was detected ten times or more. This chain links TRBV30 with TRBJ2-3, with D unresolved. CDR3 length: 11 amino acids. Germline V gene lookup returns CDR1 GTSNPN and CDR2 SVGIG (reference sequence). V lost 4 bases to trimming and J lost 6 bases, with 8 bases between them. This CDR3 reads CAWKNWDTQYF. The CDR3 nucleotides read TGTGCCTGGAAAAACTGGGATACGCAGTATTTT.

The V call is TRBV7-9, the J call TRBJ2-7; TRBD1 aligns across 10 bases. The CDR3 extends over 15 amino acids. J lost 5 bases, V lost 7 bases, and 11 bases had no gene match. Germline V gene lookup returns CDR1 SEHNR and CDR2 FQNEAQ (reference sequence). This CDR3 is CASNAPGTGVHEQYF. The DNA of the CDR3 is TGTGCCAGCAACGCCCCCGGGACAGGGGTCCACGAGCAGTACTTC.

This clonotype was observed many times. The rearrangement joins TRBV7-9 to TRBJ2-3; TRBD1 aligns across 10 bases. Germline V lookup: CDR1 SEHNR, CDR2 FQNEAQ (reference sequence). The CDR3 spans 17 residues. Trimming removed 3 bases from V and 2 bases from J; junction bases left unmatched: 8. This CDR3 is CASSFRPGQGLTDTQYF. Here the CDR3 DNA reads TGTGCCAGCAGCTTTCGCCCGGGACAGGGGCTCACAGATACGCAGTATTTT.

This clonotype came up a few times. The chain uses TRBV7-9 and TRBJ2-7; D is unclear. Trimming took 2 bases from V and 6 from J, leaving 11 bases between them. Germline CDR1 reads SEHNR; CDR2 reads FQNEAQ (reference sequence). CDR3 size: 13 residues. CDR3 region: CASSLTPNPEQYF. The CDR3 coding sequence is TGTGCCAGCAGCTTAACCCCTAACCCCGAGCAGTACTTC.

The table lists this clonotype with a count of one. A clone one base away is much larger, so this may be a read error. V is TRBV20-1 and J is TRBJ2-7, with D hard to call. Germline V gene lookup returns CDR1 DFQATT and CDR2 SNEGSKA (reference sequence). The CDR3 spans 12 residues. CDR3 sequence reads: CSARSETYERYF. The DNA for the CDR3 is TGCAGTGCTAGGTCCGAAACCTACGAGCGGTACTTC.

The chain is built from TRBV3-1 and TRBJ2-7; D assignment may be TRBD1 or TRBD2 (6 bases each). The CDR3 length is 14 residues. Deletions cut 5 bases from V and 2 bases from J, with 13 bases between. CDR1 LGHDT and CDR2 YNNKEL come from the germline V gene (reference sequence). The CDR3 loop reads CASSSRGDPYEQYF. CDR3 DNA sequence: TGTGCCAGCAGCTCAAGGGGGGACCCCTACGAGCAGTACTTC.

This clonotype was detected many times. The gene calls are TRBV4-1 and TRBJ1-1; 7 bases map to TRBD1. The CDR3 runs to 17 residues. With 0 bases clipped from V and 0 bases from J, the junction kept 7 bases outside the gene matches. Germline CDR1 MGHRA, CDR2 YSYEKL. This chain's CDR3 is CASSQEGTATMNTEAFF. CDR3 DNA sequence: TGCGCCAGCAGCCAAGAAGGGACAGCAACAATGAACACTGAAGCTTTCTTT.

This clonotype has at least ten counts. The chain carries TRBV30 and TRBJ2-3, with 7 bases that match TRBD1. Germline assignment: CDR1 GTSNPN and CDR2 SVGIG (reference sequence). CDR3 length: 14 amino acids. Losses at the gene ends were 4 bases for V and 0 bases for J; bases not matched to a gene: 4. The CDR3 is CAWTGGLSTDTQYF. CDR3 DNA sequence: TGTGCCTGGACAGGGGGATTGAGCACAGATACGCAGTATTTT.

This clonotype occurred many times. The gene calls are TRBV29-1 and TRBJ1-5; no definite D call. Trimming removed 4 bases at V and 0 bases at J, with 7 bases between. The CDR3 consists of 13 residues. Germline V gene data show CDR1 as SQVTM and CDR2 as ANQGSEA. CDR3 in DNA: TGCAGCGTTGGCAGAGATAGCAATCAGCCCCAGCATTTT. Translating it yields CSVGRDSNQPQHF.

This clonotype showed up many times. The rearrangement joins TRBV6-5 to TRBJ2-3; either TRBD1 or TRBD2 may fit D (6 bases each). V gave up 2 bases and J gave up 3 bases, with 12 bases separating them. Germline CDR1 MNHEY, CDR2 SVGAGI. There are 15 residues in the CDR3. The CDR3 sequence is CASSYGGRSTDTQYF. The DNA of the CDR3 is TGTGCCAGCAGTTACGGGGGGCGTAGTACAGATACGCAGTATTTT.

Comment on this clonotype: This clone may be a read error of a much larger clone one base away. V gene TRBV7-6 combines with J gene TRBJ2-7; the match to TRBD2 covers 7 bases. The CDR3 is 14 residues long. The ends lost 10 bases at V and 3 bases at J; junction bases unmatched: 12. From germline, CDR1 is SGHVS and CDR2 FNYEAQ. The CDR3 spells CATVDLQRGYEQYF. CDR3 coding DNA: TGTGCCACCGTGGACTTGCAGCGGGGCTACGAGCAGTACTTC.

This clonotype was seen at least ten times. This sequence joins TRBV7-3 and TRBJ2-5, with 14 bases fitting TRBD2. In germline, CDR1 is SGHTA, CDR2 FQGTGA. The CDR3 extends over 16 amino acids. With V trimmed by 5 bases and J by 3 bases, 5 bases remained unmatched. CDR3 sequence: CASSARGLAGEETQYF. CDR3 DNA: TGTGCCAGCAGCGCAAGGGGACTAGCGGGAGAAGAGACCCAGTACTTC.

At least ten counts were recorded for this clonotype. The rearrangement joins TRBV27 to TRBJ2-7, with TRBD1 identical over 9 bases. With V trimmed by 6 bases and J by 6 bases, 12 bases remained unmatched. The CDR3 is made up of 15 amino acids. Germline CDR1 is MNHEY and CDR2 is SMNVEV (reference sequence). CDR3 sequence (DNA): TGTGCCAGCAGCCTGGGGGACAGGGACCCTCCCGAGCAGTACTTC. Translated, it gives CASSLGDRDPPEQYF.

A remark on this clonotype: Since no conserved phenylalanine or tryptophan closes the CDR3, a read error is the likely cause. The CDR3 bases are TGTGCCAGCAGCCAAACCCCAGGGGCAACTGAAGCTTTCTAT. Residues: CASSQTPGATEAFY. The chain is built from TRBV7-6 and TRBJ1-1; tentative D call: TRBD1 (6 bases). Germline assignment: CDR1 SGHVS and CDR2 FNYEAQ. The V and J ends lost 5 bases and 5 bases respectively, with 15 bases between them. The CDR3 contains 14 residues.

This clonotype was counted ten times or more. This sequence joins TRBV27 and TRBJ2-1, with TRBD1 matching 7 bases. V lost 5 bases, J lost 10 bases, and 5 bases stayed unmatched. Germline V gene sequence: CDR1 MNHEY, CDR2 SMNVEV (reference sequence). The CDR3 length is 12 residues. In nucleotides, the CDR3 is TGTGCCAGCAGTACCAGGACAGGAGAGCAGTTCTTC. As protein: CASSTRTGEQFF.